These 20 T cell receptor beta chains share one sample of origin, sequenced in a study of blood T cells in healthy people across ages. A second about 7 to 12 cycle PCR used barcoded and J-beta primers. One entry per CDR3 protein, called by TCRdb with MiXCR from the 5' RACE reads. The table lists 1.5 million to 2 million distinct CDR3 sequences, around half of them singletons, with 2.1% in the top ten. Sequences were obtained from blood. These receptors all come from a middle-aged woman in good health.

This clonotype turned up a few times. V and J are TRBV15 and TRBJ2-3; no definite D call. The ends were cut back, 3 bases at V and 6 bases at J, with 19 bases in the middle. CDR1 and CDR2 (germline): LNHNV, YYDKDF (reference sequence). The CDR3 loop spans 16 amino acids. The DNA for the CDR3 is TGTGCCACCAGCAGGTCCCGGGCAACCATGATGGATACGCAGTATTTT. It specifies CATSRSRATMMDTQYF.

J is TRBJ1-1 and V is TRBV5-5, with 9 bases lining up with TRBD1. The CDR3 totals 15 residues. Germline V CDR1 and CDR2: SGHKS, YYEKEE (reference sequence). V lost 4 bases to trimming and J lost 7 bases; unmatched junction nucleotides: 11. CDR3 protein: CASSKTTGTGREAFF. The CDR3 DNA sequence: TGTGCCAGCAGCAAAACAACCGGGACAGGGCGTGAAGCTTTCTTT.

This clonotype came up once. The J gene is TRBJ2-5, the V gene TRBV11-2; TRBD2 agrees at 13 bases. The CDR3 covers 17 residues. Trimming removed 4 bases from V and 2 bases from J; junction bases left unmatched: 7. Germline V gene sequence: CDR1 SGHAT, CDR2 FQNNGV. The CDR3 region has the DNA TGTGCCAGCAGCTCCGGGACTAGCGGGGCCCCACAAGAGACCCAGTACTTC. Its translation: CASSSGTSGAPQETQYF.

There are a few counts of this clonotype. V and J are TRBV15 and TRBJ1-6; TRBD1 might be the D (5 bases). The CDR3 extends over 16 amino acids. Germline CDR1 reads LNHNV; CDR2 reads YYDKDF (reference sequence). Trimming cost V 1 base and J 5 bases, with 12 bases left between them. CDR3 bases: TGTGCCACCAGCAGAGTACTTACAGGAGATAATTCACCCCTCCACTTT. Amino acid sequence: CATSRVLTGDNSPLHF.

CDR3 sequence reads: CASSLDREVPRGETQYF. CDR3 nucleotides: TGTGCCAGCAGCTTGGACAGGGAGGTTCCCAGGGGAGAGACCCAGTACTTC. This sequence joins TRBV7-2 and TRBJ2-5; 8 bases match TRBD1. From germline, CDR1 is SGHTA and CDR2 FQGNSA. This CDR3 has 17 residues. V trimming: 3 bases; J trimming: 4 bases; junction bases outside the gene matches: 13.

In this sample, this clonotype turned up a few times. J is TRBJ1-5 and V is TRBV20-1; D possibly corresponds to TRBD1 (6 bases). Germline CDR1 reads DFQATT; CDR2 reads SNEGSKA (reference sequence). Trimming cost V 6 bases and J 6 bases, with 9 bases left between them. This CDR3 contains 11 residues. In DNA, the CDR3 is TGCAGTGCACGGGGGGCTCAGCCCCAGCATTTT. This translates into CSARGAQPQHF.

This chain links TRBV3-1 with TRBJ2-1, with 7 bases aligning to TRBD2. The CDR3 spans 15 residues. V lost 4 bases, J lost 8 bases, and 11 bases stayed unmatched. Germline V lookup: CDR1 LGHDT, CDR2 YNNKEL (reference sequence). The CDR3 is CASSPPSGQDDEQFF. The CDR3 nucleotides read TGTGCCAGCAGCCCCCCTAGCGGCCAGGACGATGAGCAGTTCTTC.

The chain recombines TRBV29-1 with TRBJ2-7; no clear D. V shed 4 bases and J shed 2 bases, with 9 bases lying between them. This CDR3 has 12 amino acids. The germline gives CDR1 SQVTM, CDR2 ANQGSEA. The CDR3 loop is CSVGNLPYEQYF. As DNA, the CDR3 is TGCAGCGTTGGGAATTTACCCTACGAGCAGTACTTC.

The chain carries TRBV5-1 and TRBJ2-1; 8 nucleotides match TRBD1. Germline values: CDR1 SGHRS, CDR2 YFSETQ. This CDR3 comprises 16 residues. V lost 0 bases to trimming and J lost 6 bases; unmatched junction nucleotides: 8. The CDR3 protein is CASSLVDRVFANEQFF. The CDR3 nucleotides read TGCGCCAGCAGCTTGGTGGACAGGGTATTCGCCAATGAGCAGTTCTTC.

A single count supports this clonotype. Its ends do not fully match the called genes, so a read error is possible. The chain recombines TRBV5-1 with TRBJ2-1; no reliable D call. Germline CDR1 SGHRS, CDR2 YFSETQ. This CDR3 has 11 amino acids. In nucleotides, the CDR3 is TGCACCAGCAGCTTCGGCCAGGAGCAGTTCTTC. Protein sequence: CTSSFGQEQFF.

The CDR3 here is CASSLEQGHYNEQFF. The CDR3 nucleotides are TGTGCCAGCAGCTTAGAACAGGGGCACTACAATGAGCAGTTCTTC. The J gene is TRBJ2-1, the V gene TRBV7-2; 7 bases agree with TRBD1. V was clipped by 1 base and J by 3 bases; unmatched bases: 3. The CDR3 extends over 15 amino acids. Germline values: CDR1 SGHTA, CDR2 FQGNSA.

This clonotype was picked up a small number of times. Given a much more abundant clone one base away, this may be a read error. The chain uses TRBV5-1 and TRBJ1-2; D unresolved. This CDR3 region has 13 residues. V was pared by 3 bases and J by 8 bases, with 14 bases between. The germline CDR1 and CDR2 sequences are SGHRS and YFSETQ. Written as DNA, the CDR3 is TGCGCCAGCAGCTGGGATGAAGGGTCCGGCTACACCTTC. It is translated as CASSWDEGSGYTF.

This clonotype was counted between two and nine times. CDR3 region: CASSYGQLSTYEQYF. Here the CDR3 DNA reads TGTGCCAGCAGTTACGGGCAGCTCAGCACATACGAGCAGTACTTC. The chain couples TRBV6-6 to TRBJ2-7, with unresolved D. V dropped 2 bases and J dropped 4 bases, with 15 bases sitting between them. Per germline, CDR1 MNHNY and CDR2 SVGAGI (reference sequence). The length of the CDR3 is 15 residues.

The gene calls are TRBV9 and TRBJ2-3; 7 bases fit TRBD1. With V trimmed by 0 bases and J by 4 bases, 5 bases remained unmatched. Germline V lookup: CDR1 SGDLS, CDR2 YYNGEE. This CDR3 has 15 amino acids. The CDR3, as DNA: TGTGCCAGCAGCGTAGACAGGGGCCCCCCAGATACGCAGTATTTT. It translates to CASSVDRGPPDTQYF.

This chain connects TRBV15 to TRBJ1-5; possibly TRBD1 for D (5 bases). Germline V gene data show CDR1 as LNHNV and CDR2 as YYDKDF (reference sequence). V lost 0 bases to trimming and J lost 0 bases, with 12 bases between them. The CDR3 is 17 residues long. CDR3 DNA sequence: TGTGCCACCAGCAGAGAGGCAGGGTGGTTTAGCAATCAGCCCCAGCATTTT. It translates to CATSREAGWFSNQPQHF.

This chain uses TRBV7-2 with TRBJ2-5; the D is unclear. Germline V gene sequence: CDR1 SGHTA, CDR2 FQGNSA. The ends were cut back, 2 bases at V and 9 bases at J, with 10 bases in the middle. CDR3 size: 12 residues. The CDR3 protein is CASSLSRMSQYF. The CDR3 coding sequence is TGTGCCAGCAGCTTATCAAGGATGTCCCAGTACTTC.

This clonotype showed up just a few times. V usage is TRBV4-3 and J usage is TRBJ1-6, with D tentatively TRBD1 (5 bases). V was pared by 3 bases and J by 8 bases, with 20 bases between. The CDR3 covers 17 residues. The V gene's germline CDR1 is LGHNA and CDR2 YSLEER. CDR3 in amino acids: CASSHAGGGAPDSPLHF. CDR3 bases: TGCGCCAGCAGCCATGCCGGCGGCGGGGCACCGGATTCACCCCTCCACTTT.

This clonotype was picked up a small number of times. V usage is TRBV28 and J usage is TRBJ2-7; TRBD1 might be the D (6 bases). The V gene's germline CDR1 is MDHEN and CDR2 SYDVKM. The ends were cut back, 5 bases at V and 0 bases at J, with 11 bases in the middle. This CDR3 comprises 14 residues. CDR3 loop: CASSAGVSSYEQYF. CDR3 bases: TGTGCCAGCAGTGCAGGGGTGAGCTCCTACGAGCAGTACTTC.

As DNA, the CDR3 is TGTGCCAGCATTAGCGGGGGGGAAGATACGCAGTATTTT. Translation: CASISGGEDTQYF. The genes are TRBV11-2 and TRBJ2-3; TRBD2 matches at 11 bases. Trimming at V came to 7 bases and at J to 5 bases, leaving 2 bases not matched to a gene. Germline lookup yields CDR1 SGHAT and CDR2 FQNNGV. CDR3 size: 13 residues.

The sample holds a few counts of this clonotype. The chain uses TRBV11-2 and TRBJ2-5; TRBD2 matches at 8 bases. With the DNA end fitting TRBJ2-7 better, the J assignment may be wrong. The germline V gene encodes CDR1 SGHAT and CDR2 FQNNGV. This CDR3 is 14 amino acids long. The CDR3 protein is CASSVGISGTEQYF. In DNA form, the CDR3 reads TGTGCCAGCAGCGTAGGGATTAGCGGGACCGAGCAGTACTTC.